This TCR beta chain appears in the sequencing data of a study of blood T cell repertoires in COVID-19. At the level of the study: Samples taken during acute and convalescent COVID-19 were collected in the United States, Italy and Spain. In each case, the material was cDNA or gDNA derived from T cells, B-cell-depleted T cells, or PBMCs.

Trimming took off 0 bases at V and 2 bases at J, with 9 bases between the two ends. The length of the CDR3 is 14 residues. CDR1 and CDR2 (germline): SGHKS, YYEKEE (reference sequence). Authors' processing steps: Amplification of reference gene primers was used by the study to estimate nucleated cell counts. TCRdb keeps only in-frame clones here, not all; method: immunoSEQ multiplex PCR. V and J calls and clone size are those listed in that table; D and trimming were worked out from the DNA. The sample records fewer than 400,000 clones, 90% being singletons. Seattle patients were enrolled during active infection and followed longitudinally.

Sequencing used peripheral blood. The gene calls are TRBV5-5 and TRBJ2-7; D is perhaps TRBD2 (6 bases). This TCR was sampled from a woman under 40 with COVID-19, enrolled during active disease. CDR3 region: CASSLAGEAYEQYF. CDR3 DNA: TGTGCCAGCAGCTTGGCCGGGGAGGCCTACGAGCAGTACTTC.